This TCR beta chain was found in a study of T cells after yellow fever vaccination. Only a few counts were recorded for this clonotype. TCRdb re-called the 5' RACE reads with MiXCR, one entry per CDR3 protein. In the table there are 150,000 or so distinct CDR3 sequences, approximately 6.7% of which are singletons. Germline lookup yields CDR1 SGHKS and CDR2 YYEKEE (reference sequence). This CDR3 region has 18 residues. Trimming took 3 bases from V and 0 from J, leaving 18 bases between them. The clonotype originates from a man in his late teens or twenties who received the YFV17D yellow fever vaccine. The specimen was CD4+ T cells sorted from PBMCs, collected 5 to 6 days after the first yellow fever vaccination. The chain carries TRBV5-5 and TRBJ2-2; weak D call: TRBD2 (5 bases). The CDR3 region is CASSSPGGGPSNTGELFF. The CDR3 DNA is TGTGCCAGCAGCTCCCCTGGTGGCGGGCCGTCGAACACCGGGGAGCTGTTTTTT.